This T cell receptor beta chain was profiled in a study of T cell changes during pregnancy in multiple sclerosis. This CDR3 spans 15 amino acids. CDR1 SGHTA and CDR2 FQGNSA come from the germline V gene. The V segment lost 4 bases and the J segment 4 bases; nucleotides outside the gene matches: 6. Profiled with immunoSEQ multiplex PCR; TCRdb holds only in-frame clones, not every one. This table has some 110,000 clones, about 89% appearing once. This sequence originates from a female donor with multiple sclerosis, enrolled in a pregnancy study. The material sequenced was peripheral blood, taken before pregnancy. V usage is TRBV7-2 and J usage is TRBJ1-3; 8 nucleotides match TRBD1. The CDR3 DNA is TGTGCCAGCAGCTCCCAGGGGGCTGGAGGAAACACCATATATTTT. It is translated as CASSSQGAGGNTIYF.